Included here is one TCR beta chain sequence, with context. Via MiXCR, TCRdb re-called the RT-PCR reads, giving one row per CDR3 protein. Here the sample spans more than 600,000 distinct CDR3 sequences, 13% to 15% being singletons. Germline V gene sequence: CDR1 SGHTA, CDR2 FQGNSA. CDR3 length: 14 residues. V lost 0 bases and J lost 8; bases outside the gene matches: 5. The clonotype comes from a female donor in good health, serving as a healthy control. The chain recombines TRBV7-2 with TRBJ1-1; 8 bases are shared with TRBD1. What was sequenced was memory CD4+ T cells from blood. The CDR3 nucleotides are TGTGCCAGCAGCTTAGCGGTAGGACAGGGAGAAGCTTTCTTT. Protein sequence: CASSLAVGQGEAFF.